These 8 T cell receptor beta chains share one sample of origin, sequenced in a study of early T cells in non-severe SARS-CoV-2 infection. TCRdb redid the calling of the 5' RACE reads with MiXCR, one entry per CDR3 protein. The repertoire includes some 40,000 distinct CDR3 sequences, over 3.5% of them detected once, and 9% to 10% sits in the top ten. Sequenced input: whole blood. The receptors were gathered from an adult who was a healthcare worker with PCR-confirmed SARS-CoV-2 infection or an uninfected control (not recorded which).

This clonotype was seen repeatedly, ten times or more. The chain joins TRBV7-6 to TRBJ2-1; possible D gene TRBD2, 6 bases. This CDR3 is built from 17 residues. V lost 1 base and J lost 4, with 17 bases in between. Looked up from germline, CDR1 is SGHVS and CDR2 is FNYEAQ. The CDR3 bases are TGTGCCAGCAGCTTAGGGGCTATTGGCGGGGAATACAATGAGCAGTTCTTC. It yields the protein CASSLGAIGGEYNEQFF.

This clonotype appeared many times. This chain links TRBV4-2 with TRBJ2-6; weak D call: TRBD2 (5 bases). CDR1 LGHNA and CDR2 YNFKEQ come from the germline V gene. This CDR3 is 15 amino acids long. V lost 0 bases and J lost 3, with 6 bases in between. Here the CDR3 reads CASSQDRGGANVLTF. CDR3 DNA sequence: TGTGCCAGCAGCCAAGATCGGGGTGGGGCCAACGTCCTGACTTTC.

This clonotype was observed at least ten times. The chain has TRBV28 and TRBJ1-4; no clear D gene. Trimming removed 3 bases from V and 8 bases from J, with 4 bases in between. The CDR3 spans 11 residues. Germline values: CDR1 MDHEN, CDR2 SYDVKM. The CDR3 spells CASSLTEKLFF. In DNA form, the CDR3 reads TGTGCCAGCAGTTTGACAGAAAAACTGTTTTTT.

This clonotype was seen ten or more times. J is TRBJ2-7 and V is TRBV10-2; D is ambiguous. Trimming removed 3 bases from V and 4 bases from J, with 7 bases in between. Per germline, CDR1 WSHSY and CDR2 SAAADI. This CDR3 contains 12 residues. The CDR3 DNA is TGCGCCAGCAGTGAATCAGGATACGAGCAGTACTTC. It encodes CASSESGYEQYF.

This clonotype appeared many times. The chain combines TRBV11-2 with TRBJ2-7; D possibly uses TRBD1 or TRBD2 (5 bases each). The CDR3 extends over 12 amino acids. V was trimmed by 5 bases and J by 6 bases, leaving 11 bases between them. Germline CDR1 is SGHAT and CDR2 is FQNNGV. CDR3 bases: TGTGCCAGCAGCCGAGGGGTCTCCGAGCAGTACGTC. It translates to CASSRGVSEQYV.

This clonotype was seen many times. The genes are TRBV6-5 and TRBJ2-7, with D perhaps assigned TRBD1 or TRBD2 (5 bases each). CDR3 length: 13 residues. Germline assignment: CDR1 MNHEY and CDR2 SVGAGI. Trimming took 5 bases from V and 3 from J, leaving 11 bases between them. CDR3 in amino acids: CASSTGPLYEQYF. For the CDR3, the DNA is TGTGCCAGCAGTACGGGACCGCTCTACGAGCAGTACTTC.

This clonotype came up many times. The V gene is TRBV11-3, the J gene TRBJ2-2; D ambiguous. Deletions cut 5 bases from V and 6 bases from J, with 13 bases between. The CDR3 sequence is 14 residues long. CDR1 SGHNT and CDR2 YENEEA come from the germline V gene. This CDR3 is CASSTGPVAGELFF. CDR3 sequence (DNA): TGTGCCAGCAGCACTGGACCGGTCGCCGGGGAGCTGTTTTTT.

At least ten counts were recorded for this clonotype. V usage is TRBV10-3 and J usage is TRBJ1-5, with 7 nucleotides matching TRBD1. The CDR3 covers 15 residues. The germline V gene has CDR1 ENHRY and CDR2 SYGVKD. Trimming took 5 bases from V and 0 from J; bases not matched to a gene: 4. The CDR3 DNA reads TGTGCCATCAGTCGGACAGGAGATAGCAATCAGCCCCAGCATTTT. Protein product: CAISRTGDSNQPQHF.